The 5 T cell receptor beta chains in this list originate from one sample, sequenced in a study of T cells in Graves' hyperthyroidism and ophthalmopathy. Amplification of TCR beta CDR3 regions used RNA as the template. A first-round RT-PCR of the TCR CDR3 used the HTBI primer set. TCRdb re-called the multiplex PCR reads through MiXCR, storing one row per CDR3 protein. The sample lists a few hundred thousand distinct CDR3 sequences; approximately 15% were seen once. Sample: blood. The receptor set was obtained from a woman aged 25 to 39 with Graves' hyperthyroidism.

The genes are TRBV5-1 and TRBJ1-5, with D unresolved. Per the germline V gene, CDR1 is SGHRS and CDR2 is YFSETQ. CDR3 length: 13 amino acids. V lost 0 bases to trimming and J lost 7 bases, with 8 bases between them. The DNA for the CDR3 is TGCGCCAGCAGCTTGGGGGAAGCGCAGCCCCAGCATTTT. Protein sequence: CASSLGEAQPQHF.

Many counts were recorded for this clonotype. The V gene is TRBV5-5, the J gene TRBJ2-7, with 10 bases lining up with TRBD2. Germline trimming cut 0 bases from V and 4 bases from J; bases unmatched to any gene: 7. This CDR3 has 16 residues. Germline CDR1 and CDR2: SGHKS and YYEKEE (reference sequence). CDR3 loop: CASSLEASGSLYEQYF. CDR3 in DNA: TGTGCCAGCAGCTTGGAGGCTAGCGGGAGTCTGTACGAGCAGTACTTC.

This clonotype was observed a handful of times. The CDR3 reads CASSEGGGLLYEQYF. The CDR3 DNA reads as TGTGCCAGCAGTGAAGGGGGAGGCTTGCTCTACGAGCAGTACTTC. The chain joins TRBV6-1 to TRBJ2-7; D is possibly TRBD2 (6 bases). CDR3 length: 15 residues. V dropped 1 base and J dropped 3 bases, with 13 bases sitting between them. The V gene's germline CDR1 is MNHNS and CDR2 SASEGT.

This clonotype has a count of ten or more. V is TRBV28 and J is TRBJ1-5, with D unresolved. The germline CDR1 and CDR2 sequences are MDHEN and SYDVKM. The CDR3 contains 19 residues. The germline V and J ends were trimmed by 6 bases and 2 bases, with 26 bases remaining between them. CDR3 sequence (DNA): TGTGCCAGCAGGGTCTCTTACAAGAACCGCCCTTTGGGCAATCAGCCCCAGCATTTT. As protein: CASRVSYKNRPLGNQPQHF.

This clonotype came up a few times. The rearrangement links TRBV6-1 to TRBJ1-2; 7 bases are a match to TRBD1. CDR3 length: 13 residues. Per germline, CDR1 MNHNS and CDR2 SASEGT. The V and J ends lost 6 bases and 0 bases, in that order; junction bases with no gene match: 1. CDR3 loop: CASSQGANYGYTF. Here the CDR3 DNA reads TGTGCCAGCAGCCAGGGGGCTAACTATGGCTACACCTTC.